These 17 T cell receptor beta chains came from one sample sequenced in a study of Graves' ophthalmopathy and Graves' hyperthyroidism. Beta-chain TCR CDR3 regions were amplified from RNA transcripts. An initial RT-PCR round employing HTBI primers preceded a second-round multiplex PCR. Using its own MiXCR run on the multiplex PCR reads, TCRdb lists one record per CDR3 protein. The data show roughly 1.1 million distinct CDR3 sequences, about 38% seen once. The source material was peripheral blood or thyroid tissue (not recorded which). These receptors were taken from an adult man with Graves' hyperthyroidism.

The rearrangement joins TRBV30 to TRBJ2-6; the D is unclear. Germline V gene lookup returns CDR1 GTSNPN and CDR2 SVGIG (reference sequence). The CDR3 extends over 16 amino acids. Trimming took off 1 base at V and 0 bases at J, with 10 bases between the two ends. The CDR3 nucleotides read TGTGCCTGGAGTGCCGGATTTATCTCTGGGGCCAACGTCCTGACTTTC. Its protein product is CAWSAGFISGANVLTF.

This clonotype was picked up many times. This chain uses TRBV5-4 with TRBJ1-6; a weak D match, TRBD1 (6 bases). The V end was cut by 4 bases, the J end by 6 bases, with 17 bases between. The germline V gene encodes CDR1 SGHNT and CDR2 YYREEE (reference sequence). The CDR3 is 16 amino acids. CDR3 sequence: CASSPGWGQTNSPLHF. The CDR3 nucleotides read TGTGCCAGCAGCCCTGGTTGGGGACAAACTAATTCACCCCTCCACTTT.

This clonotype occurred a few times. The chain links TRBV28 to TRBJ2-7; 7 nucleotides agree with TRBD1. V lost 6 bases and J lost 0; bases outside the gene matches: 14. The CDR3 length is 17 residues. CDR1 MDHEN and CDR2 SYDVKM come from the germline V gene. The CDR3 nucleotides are TGTGCCAGCAGAACCAATATCGACCGGGACAGCTCCTACGAGCAGTACTTC. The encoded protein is CASRTNIDRDSSYEQYF.

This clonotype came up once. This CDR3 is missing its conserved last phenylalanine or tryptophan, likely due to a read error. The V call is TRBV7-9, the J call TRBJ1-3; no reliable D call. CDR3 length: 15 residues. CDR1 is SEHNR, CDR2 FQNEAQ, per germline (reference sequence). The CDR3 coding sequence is TGTGCCAGCAGTTTAGCAGGTTTGACTGGAAACACCATATATCTT. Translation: CASSLAGLTGNTIYL.

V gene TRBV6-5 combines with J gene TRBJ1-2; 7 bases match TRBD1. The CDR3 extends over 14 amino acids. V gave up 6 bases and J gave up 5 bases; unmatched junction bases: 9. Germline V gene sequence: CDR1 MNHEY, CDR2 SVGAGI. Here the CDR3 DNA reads TGTGCCAGCAGCCACGAGACAGGGTGGTATGGCTACACCTTC. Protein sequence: CASSHETGWYGYTF.

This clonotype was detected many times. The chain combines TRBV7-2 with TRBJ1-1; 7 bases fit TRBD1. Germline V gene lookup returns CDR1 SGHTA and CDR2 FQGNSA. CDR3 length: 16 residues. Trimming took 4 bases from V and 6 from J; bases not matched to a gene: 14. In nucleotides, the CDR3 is TGTGCCAGCAGCTATATGGGACAGCGGGGTCGGGCTGAAGCTTTCTTT. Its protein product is CASSYMGQRGRAEAFF.

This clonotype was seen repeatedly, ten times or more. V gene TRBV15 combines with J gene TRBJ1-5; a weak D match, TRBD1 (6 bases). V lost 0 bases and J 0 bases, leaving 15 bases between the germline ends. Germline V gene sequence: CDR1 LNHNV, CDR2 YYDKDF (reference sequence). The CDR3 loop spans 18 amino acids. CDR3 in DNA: TGTGCCACCAGCAGAGATGCGCCGGGGGCGTATAGCAATCAGCCCCAGCATTTT. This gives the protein CATSRDAPGAYSNQPQHF.

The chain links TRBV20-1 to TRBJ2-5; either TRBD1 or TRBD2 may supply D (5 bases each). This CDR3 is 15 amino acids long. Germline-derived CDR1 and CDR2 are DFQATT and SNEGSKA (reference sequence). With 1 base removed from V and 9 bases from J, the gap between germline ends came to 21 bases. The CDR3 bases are TGCAGTGCTAGAGCGGTAGGGACCACCAATCAGCCCCAGTACTTC. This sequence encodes CSARAVGTTNQPQYF.

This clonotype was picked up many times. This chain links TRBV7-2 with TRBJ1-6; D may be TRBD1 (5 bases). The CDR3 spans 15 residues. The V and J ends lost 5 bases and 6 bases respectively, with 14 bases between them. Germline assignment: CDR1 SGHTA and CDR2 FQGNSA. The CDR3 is CASSRQTGANSPLHF. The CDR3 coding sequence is TGTGCCAGCAGCCGCCAGACCGGGGCTAATTCACCCCTCCACTTT.

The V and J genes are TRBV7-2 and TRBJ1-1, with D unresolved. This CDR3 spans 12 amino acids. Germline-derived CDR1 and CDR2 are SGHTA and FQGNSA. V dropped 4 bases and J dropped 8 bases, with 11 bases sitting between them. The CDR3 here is CASSSNLQEAFF. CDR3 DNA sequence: TGTGCCAGCAGCTCGAACCTACAGGAAGCTTTCTTT.

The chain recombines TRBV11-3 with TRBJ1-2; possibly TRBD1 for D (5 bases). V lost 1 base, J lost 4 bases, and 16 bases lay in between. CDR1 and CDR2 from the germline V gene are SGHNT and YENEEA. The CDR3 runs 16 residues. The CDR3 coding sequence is TGTGCCAGCAGCTTAGCAGGTTCGGGGCCGCGCTATGGCTACACCTTC. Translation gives CASSLAGSGPRYGYTF.

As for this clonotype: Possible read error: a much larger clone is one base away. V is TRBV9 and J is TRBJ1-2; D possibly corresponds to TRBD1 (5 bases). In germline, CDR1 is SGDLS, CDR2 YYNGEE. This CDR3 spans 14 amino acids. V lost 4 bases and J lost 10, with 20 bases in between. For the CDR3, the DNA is TGTGCCAGCAGCCACAGAGCTTCAGACAGTGACTACACCTTC. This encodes CASSHRASDSDYTF.

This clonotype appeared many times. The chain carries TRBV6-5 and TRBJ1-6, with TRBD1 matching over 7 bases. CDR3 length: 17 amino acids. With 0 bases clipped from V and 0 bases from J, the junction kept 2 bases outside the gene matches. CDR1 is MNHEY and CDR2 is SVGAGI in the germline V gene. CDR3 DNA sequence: TGTGCCAGCAGTTACTCGGACAGGAGCTCCTATAATTCACCCCTCCACTTT. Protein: CASSYSDRSSYNSPLHF.

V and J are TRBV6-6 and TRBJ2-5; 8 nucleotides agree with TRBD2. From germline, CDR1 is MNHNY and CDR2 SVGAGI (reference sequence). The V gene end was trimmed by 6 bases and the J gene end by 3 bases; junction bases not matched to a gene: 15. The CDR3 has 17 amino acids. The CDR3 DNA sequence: TGTGCCAGCAGGTGGTCCGCCTCACTAGCGGATAAAGAGACCCAGTACTTC. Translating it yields CASRWSASLADKETQYF.

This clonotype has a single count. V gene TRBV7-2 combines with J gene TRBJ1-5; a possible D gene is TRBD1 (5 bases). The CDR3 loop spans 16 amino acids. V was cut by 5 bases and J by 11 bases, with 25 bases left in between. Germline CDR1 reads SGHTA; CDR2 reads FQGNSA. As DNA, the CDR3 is TGTGCCAGCAGCCCGGGACTAGCGGGAGGAGGGGAGACCCAGCATTTT. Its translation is CASSPGLAGGGETQHF.

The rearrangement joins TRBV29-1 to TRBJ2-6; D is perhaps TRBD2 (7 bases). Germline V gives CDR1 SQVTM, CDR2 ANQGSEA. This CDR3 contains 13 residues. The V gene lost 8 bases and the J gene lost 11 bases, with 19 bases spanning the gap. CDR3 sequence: CSCEEGGVDVLTF. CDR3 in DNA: TGCAGCTGCGAGGAGGGGGGGGTCGACGTCCTGACTTTC. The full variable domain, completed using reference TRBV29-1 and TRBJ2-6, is SAVISQKPSRDICQRGTSLTIQCQVDSQVTMMFWYRQQPGQSLTLIATANQGSEATYESGFVIDKFPISRPNLTFSTLTVSNMSPEDSSIYLCSCEEGGVDVLTFGAGSRLTVL.

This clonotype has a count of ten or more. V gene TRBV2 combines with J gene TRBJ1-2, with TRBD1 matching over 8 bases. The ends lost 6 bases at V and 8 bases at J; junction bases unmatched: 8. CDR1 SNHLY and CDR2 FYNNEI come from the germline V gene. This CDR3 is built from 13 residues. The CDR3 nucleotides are TGTGCCAGCAGACCAACAGGGGGGATGGGCTACACCTTC. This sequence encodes CASRPTGGMGYTF.